These 19 T cell receptor beta chains were all obtained from the same sample, sequenced in a study of T cells after yellow fever vaccination. Each CDR3 protein gets one entry after TCRdb re-called the 5' RACE reads with MiXCR. Here the sample spans some 560,000 distinct CDR3 sequences, about a sixth being singletons. The material sequenced was PBMCs, taken around 5 days after the first yellow fever vaccination. Receptors were obtained from a man between 18 and 35 years old who received the YFV17D yellow fever vaccine.

This chain uses TRBV7-2 with TRBJ2-5; the D gene is possibly TRBD2 (6 bases). Trimming pared 5 bases from V and 3 bases from J, leaving 10 bases between. This CDR3 has 13 residues. Per germline, CDR1 SGHTA and CDR2 FQGNSA. CDR3 DNA: TGTGCCAGCAGCCCGTGGGGGGAAGAGACCCAGTACTTC. The encoded protein is CASSPWGEETQYF.

The chain combines TRBV7-9 with TRBJ2-7, with TRBD2 matching 7 bases. From germline, CDR1 is SEHNR and CDR2 FQNEAQ (reference sequence). This CDR3 region has 15 residues. J gave up 0 bases and V 5 bases, and 7 bases lay outside the gene matches. In DNA form, the CDR3 reads TGTGCCAGCAGCCCCACTGGGAGGGGCTCCTACGAGCAGTACGTC. Translating it yields CASSPTGRGSYEQYV.

V and J are TRBV12-3 or TRBV12-4 and TRBJ1-2, with D tentatively TRBD1 (6 bases). With 5 bases removed from V and 7 bases from J, the gap between germline ends came to 11 bases. This CDR3 spans 12 amino acids. CDR3 sequence reads: CASSPGGLGYTF. The CDR3 nucleotides are TGTGCCAGCAGTCCCGGGGGGCTTGGCTACACCTTC.

This clonotype was observed a handful of times. The chain couples TRBV18 to TRBJ2-7; TRBD1 matches at 8 bases. V was clipped by 2 bases and J by 6 bases; unmatched bases: 6. The CDR3 contains 14 residues. Germline CDR1 and CDR2: KGHSH and LQKENI. CDR3 amino acids: CASSPGTDRGEQYV. The CDR3 coding sequence is TGTGCCAGCTCACCAGGGACAGACAGGGGCGAGCAGTACGTC.

This clonotype was seen only a few times. The gene calls are TRBV4-3 and TRBJ1-4, with D uncertain. With 0 bases removed from V and 8 bases from J, the gap between germline ends came to 13 bases. CDR1 and CDR2 (germline): LGHNA, YSLEER. The length of the CDR3 is 15 residues. The CDR3 DNA reads TGCGCCAGCAGCCAAGAAGCGGAGGGATGGGAAAAACTGTTTTTT. Translating gives CASSQEAEGWEKLFF.

This clonotype was seen only a few times. This rearrangement joins TRBV28 to TRBJ1-2; TRBD1 might be the D (5 bases). Germline CDR1 reads MDHEN; CDR2 reads SYDVKM. The CDR3 loop spans 13 amino acids. V lost 6 bases and J 9 bases, leaving 17 bases between the germline ends. CDR3 amino acids: CASRDPRDGCYTF. CDR3 coding DNA: TGTGCCAGCAGGGACCCACGGGACGGGTGCTACACCTTC.

In the case of this clonotype: A junction end diverges from the germline sequence, so it may reflect a read error. The chain links TRBV7-9 to TRBJ2-1, with 8 bases lining up with TRBD1. The germline V gene has CDR1 SEHNR and CDR2 FQNEAQ (reference sequence). The CDR3 consists of 15 residues. CDR3 sequence reads: CATSIQGVTYNEQFF. DNA for the CDR3: TGTGCCACCAGCATACAGGGGGTGACCTACAATGAGCAGTTCTTC.

This clonotype was detected a few times. V and J are TRBV4-1 and TRBJ1-2; D remains unclear. This CDR3 is 12 amino acids long. The V gene lost 2 bases and the J gene lost 8 bases, with 9 bases spanning the gap. The germline gives CDR1 MGHRA, CDR2 YSYEKL. CDR3 in DNA: TGCGCCAGCAGCCAACGGTCGGGGGGCTACACCTTC. This sequence encodes CASSQRSGGYTF.

The chain is built from TRBV7-2 and TRBJ1-6; 8 bases match TRBD1. Germline V lookup: CDR1 SGHTA, CDR2 FQGNSA. The CDR3 length is 15 residues. J gave up 8 bases and V 5 bases, and 8 bases lay outside the gene matches. The CDR3 sequence: CASSLQTGEDSPLHF. CDR3 bases: TGTGCCAGCAGCCTCCAGACAGGGGAGGATTCACCCCTCCACTTT. The full variable domain, its missing parts supplied by reference TRBV7-2 and TRBJ1-6, is GAGVSQSPSNKVTEKGKDVELRCDPISGHTALYWYRQSLGQGLEFLIYFQGNSAPDKSGLPSDRFSAERTGGSVSTLTIQRTQQEDSAVYLCASSLQTGEDSPLHFGNGTRLTVT.

The table lists this clonotype with a few counts. CDR3 residues: CASSFGTSGGPSTDTQYF. The CDR3 DNA reads TGTGCCAGCAGCTTTGGGACTAGCGGGGGCCCGAGCACAGATACGCAGTATTTT. The chain has TRBV11-2 and TRBJ2-3; 14 bases are a match to TRBD2. J lost 0 bases, V lost 3 bases, and 5 bases had no gene match. The CDR3 consists of 18 residues. Germline CDR1 reads SGHAT; CDR2 reads FQNNGV.

This chain joins TRBV7-8 and TRBJ2-3; D may be TRBD2 (5 bases). V lost 5 bases and J 2 bases, leaving 14 bases between the germline ends. Germline V CDR1 and CDR2: SGHVS, FQNEAQ. The CDR3 length is 15 residues. The CDR3 here is CASSISGVHTDTQYF. The CDR3, as DNA: TGTGCCAGCAGCATCTCCGGGGTACACACAGATACGCAGTATTTT.

This clonotype has ten or more counts. J is TRBJ2-3 and V is TRBV27; D ambiguous. There are 16 residues in the CDR3. V lost 5 bases and J 0 bases, leaving 15 bases between the germline ends. CDR1 and CDR2 (germline): MNHEY, SMNVEV (reference sequence). The CDR3 is CASSRIRVLSTDTQYF. The CDR3 nucleotides are TGTGCCAGCAGTCGTATAAGAGTACTAAGCACAGATACGCAGTATTTT.

This clonotype was counted between two and nine times. The chain employs TRBV7-2 and TRBJ2-3, with D perhaps matching TRBD1 or TRBD2 (5 bases each). Per germline, CDR1 SGHTA and CDR2 FQGNSA. V was shortened by 5 bases and J by 1 base, with 10 bases between the two germline ends. CDR3 length: 14 residues. The CDR3 loop reads CASSRWDRTDTQYF. In nucleotides, the CDR3 is TGTGCCAGCAGCCGGTGGGACCGCACAGATACGCAGTATTTT.

The chain has TRBV6-5 and TRBJ2-1, with 14 bases that match TRBD2. Germline-derived CDR1 and CDR2 are MNHEY and SVGAGI. V shed 4 bases, J shed 8 bases, and the junction held 7 bases outside the gene matches. The CDR3 spans 16 residues. The CDR3 reads CASSSGTSGGIDEQFF. The DNA of the CDR3 is TGTGCCAGCAGTTCCGGGACTAGCGGGGGAATCGATGAGCAGTTCTTC.

V and J are TRBV5-5 and TRBJ1-5, with D possibly matching TRBD1 (6 bases). The CDR3 extends over 16 amino acids. Looked up from germline, CDR1 is SGHKS and CDR2 is YYEKEE (reference sequence). Trimming pared 1 base from V and 6 bases from J, leaving 17 bases between. The CDR3 nucleotides are TGTGCCAGCAGCTTGCGTCCAGGGGCGGAAGGTCAGCCCCAGCATTTT. This gives the protein CASSLRPGAEGQPQHF.

This clonotype has more than one count but fewer than ten. V gene TRBV5-1 combines with J gene TRBJ2-7; TRBD1 might be the D (6 bases). Per the germline V gene, CDR1 is SGHRS and CDR2 is YFSETQ. This CDR3 comprises 18 residues. V was clipped by 0 bases and J by 1 base, with 20 bases between them. The CDR3 DNA is TGCGCCAGCAGCTTGGATATCGGTGGACAGCCGATATCCTACGAGCAGTACTTC. This translates into CASSLDIGGQPISYEQYF.

This clonotype was seen only a few times. The rearrangement joins TRBV20-1 to TRBJ1-2, with unresolved D. CDR1 and CDR2 (germline): DFQATT, SNEGSKA (reference sequence). The V gene lost 6 bases and the J gene lost 6 bases, with 20 bases spanning the gap. The CDR3 consists of 14 residues. The CDR3 is CSAKTPPASNGYTF. The CDR3 DNA sequence: TGCAGTGCAAAGACACCTCCTGCTTCTAATGGCTACACCTTC.

This chain uses TRBV29-1 with TRBJ2-7, with no clear D. V was pared by 4 bases and J by 0 bases, with 4 bases between. CDR3 length: 11 amino acids. Germline CDR1 is SQVTM and CDR2 is ANQGSEA. In DNA form, the CDR3 reads TGCAGCGTTGGCAGCTCCTACGAGCAGTACGTC. It yields the protein CSVGSSYEQYV.

V is TRBV15 and J is TRBJ2-7; D may correspond to TRBD1 or TRBD2 (5 bases each). This CDR3 is built from 16 residues. The germline gives CDR1 LNHNV, CDR2 YYDKDF (reference sequence). V gave up 0 bases and J gave up 6 bases, with 18 bases separating them. The CDR3 reads CATSRDRAGSRGEQYV. The CDR3 region has the DNA TGTGCCACCAGCAGAGATCGGGCAGGGTCACGGGGCGAGCAGTACGTC.